The 19 T cell receptor beta chains given below trace back to one sample, sequenced in a study of low-dose radiotherapy and immunotherapy resistance in tumors. Primers targeting TRAV and TRBV primed first-strand cDNA, covering alpha and beta chains. TCR amplification used roughly 21 PCR cycles, a constant-region primer and a V-primer adapter. TCRdb recomputed calls from the reads with MiXCR, one row per CDR3 protein. The repertoire holds approximately 100,000 distinct CDR3 sequences, with less than 25% as singletons. Regarding time point: after trial treatment. Treatment meaning: LDRT plus nivolumab, ipilimumab, low-dose cyclophosphamide and aspirin (RACIN trial). Sequencing was performed on PBMCs, taken after low-dose radiotherapy plus immunotherapy. The receptors were gathered from a male donor with prostate cancer.

This clonotype was observed at least ten times. The chain uses TRBV5-4 and TRBJ2-1, with D perhaps TRBD1 (6 bases). The CDR3 loop spans 14 amino acids. Germline loops: CDR1 SGHNT, CDR2 YYREEE (reference sequence). V gave up 2 bases and J gave up 6 bases, with 12 bases separating them. CDR3 nucleotides: TGTGCCAGCAGCTTTGACTCAGGGGCCAATGAGCAGTTCTTC. It codes for CASSFDSGANEQFF.

This chain links TRBV4-2 with TRBJ2-1, with D maybe TRBD2 (6 bases). Trimming took off 4 bases at V and 0 bases at J, with 10 bases between the two ends. The CDR3 consists of 15 residues. Germline loops: CDR1 LGHNA, CDR2 YNFKEQ. Written as DNA, the CDR3 is TGTGCCAGCAGCCCCCCGACTAGCTCCTACAATGAGCAGTTCTTC. Protein sequence: CASSPPTSSYNEQFF.

The chain links TRBV6-1 to TRBJ2-5; 9 positions agree with TRBD2. V gave up 5 bases and J gave up 3 bases; unmatched junction bases: 10. The CDR3 covers 16 residues. Germline V gene data show CDR1 as MNHNS and CDR2 as SASEGT. The CDR3, as DNA: TGTGCCAGCAGTTTCGGGGCTAGCGGGGTGGAAGAGACCCAGTACTTC. Translation: CASSFGASGVEETQYF.

This clonotype was detected many times. V usage is TRBV10-2 and J usage is TRBJ2-7; TRBD1 is a possible D gene (6 bases). The germline V gene encodes CDR1 WSHSY and CDR2 SAAADI. V lost 8 bases to trimming and J lost 5 bases, with 13 bases between them. CDR3 size: 12 residues. Here the CDR3 reads CASRYRVHEQYF. The DNA of the CDR3 is TGCGCCAGCCGTTACAGGGTCCACGAGCAGTACTTC.

This clonotype was detected many times. The genes are TRBV20-1 and TRBJ2-7; 9 nucleotides agree with TRBD1. Germline CDR1 and CDR2: DFQATT and SNEGSKA (reference sequence). The J segment lost 2 bases and the V segment lost 5 bases, leaving 4 bases of the junction unmatched. The CDR3 contains 13 residues. This chain's CDR3 is CSAGGQGTYEQYF. The CDR3 DNA sequence: TGCAGTGCTGGGGGACAGGGTACCTACGAGCAGTACTTC.

In nucleotides, the CDR3 is TGTGCCAGCACTGGAGGACAGACGGAGACCCAGTACTTC. Translation gives CASTGGQTETQYF. The chain recombines TRBV28 with TRBJ2-5, with a tentative D call TRBD1 (6 bases). The CDR3 length is 13 residues. In germline, CDR1 is MDHEN, CDR2 SYDVKM. Between the trimmed V and J ends, which lost 7 bases and 5 bases, there was a span of 14 bases.

This clonotype has just a few counts. The limits of the CDR3 on the DNA are not certain, so only TCRdb's listed CDR3 is given. This sequence joins TRBV10-3 and TRBJ2-2; the DNA was not used to check the table's D call, TRBD1. Germline V CDR1 and CDR2: ENHRY, SYGVKD. The CDR3 is made up of 19 amino acids, end residues included. The CDR3 here is CAISEFTVPGELFFFFFFF.

This clonotype was found many times. The chain carries TRBV4-2 and TRBJ1-4; the match to TRBD1 covers 7 bases. With V trimmed by 4 bases and J by 3 bases, 11 bases remained unmatched. Germline-derived CDR1 and CDR2 are LGHNA and YNFKEQ. CDR3 length: 17 amino acids. CDR3 DNA sequence: TGTGCCAGCAGCCGCCAAGAAGGGGGCAGGCCTAATGAAAAACTGTTTTTT. Protein sequence: CASSRQEGGRPNEKLFF.

This clonotype occurred many times. V usage is TRBV12-3 or TRBV12-4 and J usage is TRBJ1-2; D call uncertain. With 4 bases removed from V and 5 bases from J, the gap between germline ends came to 11 bases. The CDR3 is 13 amino acids. As DNA, the CDR3 is TGTGCCAGCAGTTATGCACGGATTTATGGCTACACCTTC. Its translation is CASSYARIYGYTF.

This clonotype was found many times. V is TRBV7-2 and J is TRBJ2-5; TRBD2 aligns across 8 bases. The CDR3 runs to 15 residues. The V segment lost 3 bases and the J segment 2 bases; nucleotides outside the gene matches: 5. Germline lookup yields CDR1 SGHTA and CDR2 FQGNSA. The CDR3 sequence is CASSFQRGRQETQYF. DNA for the CDR3: TGTGCCAGCAGCTTTCAGCGGGGGCGGCAAGAGACCCAGTACTTC.

This clonotype was found many times. This chain connects TRBV5-4 to TRBJ2-3; D remains unclear. The CDR3 spans 10 residues. Germline CDR1 is SGHNT and CDR2 is YYREEE (reference sequence). V shed 3 bases and J shed 7 bases, with 3 bases lying between them. The CDR3: CASSSHTQYF. In nucleotides, the CDR3 is TGTGCCAGCAGCTCACATACGCAGTATTTT.

A note on this clonotype: The DNA is left out, because the CDR3 cannot be placed on it with certainty; the CDR3 is given as TCRdb lists it. The rearrangement joins TRBV7-2 to TRBJ2-2; TRBD1, the D gene given by the table, was not confirmed from the DNA. With termini counted, the CDR3 has 19 amino acids. CDR1 is SGHTA and CDR2 is FQGNSA in the germline V gene. CDR3 sequence: CASSPEVGLGAGTGELFFF.

The V call is TRBV5-1, the J call TRBJ2-1; 7 positions match TRBD1. In germline, CDR1 is SGHRS, CDR2 YFSETQ. The CDR3 consists of 16 residues. With 0 bases clipped from V and 6 bases from J, the junction kept 9 bases outside the gene matches. CDR3 amino acids: CASSLVPGQSTNEQFF. In DNA, the CDR3 is TGCGCCAGCAGCTTGGTACCGGGACAGAGTACCAATGAGCAGTTCTTC.

This clonotype was found many times. The rearrangement links TRBV7-9 to TRBJ2-3, with D hard to call. The germline V gene encodes CDR1 SEHNR and CDR2 FQNEAQ (reference sequence). The length of the CDR3 is 9 residues. The CDR3 is CATGRTQYF. In nucleotides, the CDR3 is TGTGCTACCGGGCGTACGCAGTATTTT.

The table lists this clonotype with many counts. This sequence joins TRBV27 and TRBJ2-2, with 8 bases lining up with TRBD1. The CDR3 has 16 amino acids. Per the germline V gene, CDR1 is MNHEY and CDR2 is SMNVEV (reference sequence). Germline trimming cut 7 bases from V and 4 bases from J; bases unmatched to any gene: 11. The DNA for the CDR3 is TGTGCCAGCACGCCTGGTAGGACAGGGATCACCGGGGAGCTGTTTTTT. The encoded protein is CASTPGRTGITGELFF.

This clonotype was detected many times. V gene TRBV5-4 combines with J gene TRBJ2-7; no reliable D call. CDR1 SGHNT and CDR2 YYREEE come from the germline V gene (reference sequence). The CDR3 has 12 residues. The V gene lost 3 bases and the J gene lost 3 bases, with 7 bases spanning the gap. This chain's CDR3 is CASSSADYEQYF. CDR3 coding DNA: TGTGCCAGCAGCTCCGCAGACTACGAGCAGTACTTC.

Ten or more counts support this clonotype. The rearrangement joins TRBV20-1 to TRBJ2-7; D is ambiguous. In germline, CDR1 is DFQATT, CDR2 SNEGSKA (reference sequence). Trimming removed 0 bases from V and 4 bases from J, with 10 bases in between. The CDR3 sequence is 13 residues long. The CDR3 coding sequence is TGCAGTGCTAGAGATCTTCTATCGTACGAGCAGTACTTC. This encodes CSARDLLSYEQYF.

At least ten counts were recorded for this clonotype. This chain joins TRBV15 and TRBJ1-3, with D maybe TRBD1 (5 bases). The CDR3 has 15 residues. Germline V gene data show CDR1 as LNHNV and CDR2 as YYDKDF (reference sequence). With 0 bases removed from V and 4 bases from J, the gap between germline ends came to 10 bases. The CDR3 sequence: CATSRDTGSGNTIYF. The DNA of the CDR3 is TGTGCCACCAGCAGAGATACAGGTTCCGGAAACACCATATATTTT.

This clonotype was counted at least ten times. The chain has TRBV12-3 or TRBV12-4 and TRBJ1-2; 8 nucleotides line up with TRBD1. The CDR3 covers 11 residues. V shed 9 bases, J shed 5 bases, and the junction held 2 bases outside the gene matches. Here the CDR3 DNA reads TGTGCCAGTCAGGGGGCATATGGCTACACCTTC. This codes for CASQGAYGYTF.